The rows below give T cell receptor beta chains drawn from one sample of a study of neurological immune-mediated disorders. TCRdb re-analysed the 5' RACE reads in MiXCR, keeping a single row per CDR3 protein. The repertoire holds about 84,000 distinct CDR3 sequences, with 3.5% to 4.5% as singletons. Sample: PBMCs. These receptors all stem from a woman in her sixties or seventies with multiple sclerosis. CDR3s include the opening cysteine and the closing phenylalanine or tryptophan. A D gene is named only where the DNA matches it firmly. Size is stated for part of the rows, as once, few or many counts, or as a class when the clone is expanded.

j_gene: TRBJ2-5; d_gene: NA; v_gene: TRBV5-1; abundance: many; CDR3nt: TGCGCCAGCAGCCCAACAGGGCCCGAGGAGACCCAGTACTTC; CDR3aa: CASSPTGPEETQYF
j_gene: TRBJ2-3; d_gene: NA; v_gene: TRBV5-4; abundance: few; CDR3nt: TGTGCCAGCAGCGAAAAGAACACAGATACGCAGTATTTT; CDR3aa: CASSEKNTDTQYF
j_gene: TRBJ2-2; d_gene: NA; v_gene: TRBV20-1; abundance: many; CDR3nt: TGCAGTGCTAGAGTCGCAGGGAACACCGGGGAGCTGTTTTTT; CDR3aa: CSARVAGNTGELFF
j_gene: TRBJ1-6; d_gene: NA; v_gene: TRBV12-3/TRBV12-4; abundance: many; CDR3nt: TGTGCCAGCAGTCCTCCCCCAGGTTCACCCCTCCACTTT; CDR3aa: CASSPPPGSPLHF
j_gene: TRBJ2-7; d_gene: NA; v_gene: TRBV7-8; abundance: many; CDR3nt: TGTGCCAGCAGCCTACCGGACAGCGGATACGAGCAGTACTTC; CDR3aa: CASSLPDSGYEQYF
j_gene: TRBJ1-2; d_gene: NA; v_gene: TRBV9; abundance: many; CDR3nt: TGTGCCAGCAGCGCGGTGCAGGCTAACTATGGCTACACCTTC; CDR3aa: CASSAVQANYGYTF
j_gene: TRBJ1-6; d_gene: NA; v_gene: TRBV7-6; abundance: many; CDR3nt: TGTGCCAGCAGCAGAGGACAGAACTATAATTCACCCCTCCACTTT; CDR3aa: CASSRGQNYNSPLHF
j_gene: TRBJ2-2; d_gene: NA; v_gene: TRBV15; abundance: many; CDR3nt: TGTGCCACCAGCAGGATAAGAGGGGGAACCGGGGAGCTGTTTTTT; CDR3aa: CATSRIRGGTGELFF
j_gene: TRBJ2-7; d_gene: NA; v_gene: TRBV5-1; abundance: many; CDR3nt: TGCGCCAGCAGCCCAGACGAGGGTCGGTTCTACGAGCAGTACTTC; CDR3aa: CASSPDEGRFYEQYF
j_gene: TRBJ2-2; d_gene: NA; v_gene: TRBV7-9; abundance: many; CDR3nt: TGTGCCAGCAATTCGAGGTGGCCGAACACCGGGGAGCTGTTTTTT; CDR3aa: CASNSRWPNTGELFF
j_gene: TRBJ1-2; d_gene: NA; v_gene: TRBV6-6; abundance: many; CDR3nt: TGTGCCAGCAGTCCCGTCGGCTTCGGGCGCAGCTATGGCTACACCTTC; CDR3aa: CASSPVGFGRSYGYTF
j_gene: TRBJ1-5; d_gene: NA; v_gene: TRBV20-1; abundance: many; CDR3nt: TGCAGTGCTGTTACGGGGTCAGGTCAGCCCCAGCATTTT; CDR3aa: CSAVTGSGQPQHF
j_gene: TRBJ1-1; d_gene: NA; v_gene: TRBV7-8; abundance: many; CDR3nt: TGTGCCAGCAGCCCCATTCCCAGGGTGAACACTGAAGCTTTCTTT; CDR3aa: CASSPIPRVNTEAFF
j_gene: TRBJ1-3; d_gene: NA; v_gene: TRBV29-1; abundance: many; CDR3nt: TGCAGCGTTTTGTTCTACTCTGGAAACACCATATATTTT; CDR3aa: CSVLFYSGNTIYF
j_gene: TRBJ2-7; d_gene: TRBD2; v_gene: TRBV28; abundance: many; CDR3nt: TGTGCCATCGATACCGCGAGACTAGCGGAACCAACCCTCTCCTACGAGCAGTACTTC; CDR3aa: CAIDTARLAEPTLSYEQYF
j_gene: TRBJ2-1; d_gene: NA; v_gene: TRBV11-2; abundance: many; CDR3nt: TGTGCCAGCAGCTTAGTCGGACACAATGAGCAGTTCTTC; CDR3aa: CASSLVGHNEQFF
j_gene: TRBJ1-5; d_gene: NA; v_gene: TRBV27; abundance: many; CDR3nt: TGTGCCAGCAGGGGGACCGGCAATCAGCCCCAGCATTTT; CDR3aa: CASRGTGNQPQHF
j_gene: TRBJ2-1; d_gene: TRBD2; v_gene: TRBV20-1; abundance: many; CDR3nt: TGCAGTGCTAGACTAGCGGGGGGCGAGCAGTTCTTC; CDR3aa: CSARLAGGEQFF
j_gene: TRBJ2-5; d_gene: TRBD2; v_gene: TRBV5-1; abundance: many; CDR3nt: TGCGCCAGCAGCTTAGCGGGGGCCTCTTTGGCAGGGGAGACCCAGTACTTC; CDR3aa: CASSLAGASLAGETQYF
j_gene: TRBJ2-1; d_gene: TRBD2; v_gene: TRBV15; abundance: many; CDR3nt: TGTGCCACCAGCAGAGGCTCAGCGGGGGGTTTCTCCTACAATGAGCAGTTCTTC; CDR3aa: CATSRGSAGGFSYNEQFF
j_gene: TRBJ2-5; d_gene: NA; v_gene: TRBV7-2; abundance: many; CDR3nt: TGTGCCAGCAGCTTAGCAGGCTTGAGAGAGACCCAGTACTTC; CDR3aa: CASSLAGLRETQYF
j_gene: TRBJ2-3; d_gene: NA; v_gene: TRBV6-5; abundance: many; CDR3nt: TGTGCCAGCAGTTACTCGAAAACGGGCCAGAGGGCGCAGTATTTT; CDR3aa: CASSYSKTGQRAQYF
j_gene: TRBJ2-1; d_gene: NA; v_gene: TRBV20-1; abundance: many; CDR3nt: TGCAGTGCAGCCGGGACTTACAATGAGCAGTTCTTC; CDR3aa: CSAAGTYNEQFF
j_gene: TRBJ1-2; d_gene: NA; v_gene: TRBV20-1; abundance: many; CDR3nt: TGCAGTGCTAGGGGGCAGGGATCGTATGGCTACACCTTC; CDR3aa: CSARGQGSYGYTF
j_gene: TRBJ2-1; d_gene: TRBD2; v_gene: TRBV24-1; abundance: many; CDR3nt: TGTGCCACCAGCCGGATAGCGGGGGGGCGGGATGAGCAGTTCTTC; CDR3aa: CATSRIAGGRDEQFF
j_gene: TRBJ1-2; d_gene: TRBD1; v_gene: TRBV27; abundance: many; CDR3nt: TGTGCCAGCAGTTCCCTCTATCCAGGGGGTCTGGGGGGCTACACCTTC; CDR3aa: CASSSLYPGGLGGYTF
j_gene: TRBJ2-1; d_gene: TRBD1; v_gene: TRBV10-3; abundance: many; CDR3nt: TGTGCCGTCCAGGGGGTCGATGAGCAGTTCTTC; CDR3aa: CAVQGVDEQFF
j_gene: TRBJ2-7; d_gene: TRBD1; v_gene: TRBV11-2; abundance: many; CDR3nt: TGTGCCAGCAATGAACTCGGGACAGGGACCTACGAGCAGTACTTC; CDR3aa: CASNELGTGTYEQYF
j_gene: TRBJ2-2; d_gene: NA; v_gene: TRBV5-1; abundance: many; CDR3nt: TGCGCCAGCAGCTTGGTATCAACCCCTTACACCGGGGAGCTGTTTTTT; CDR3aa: CASSLVSTPYTGELFF
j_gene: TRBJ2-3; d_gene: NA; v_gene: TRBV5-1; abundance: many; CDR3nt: TGCGCCAGCAGCTGGGGGACTAGCACAGATACGCAGTATTTT; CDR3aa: CASSWGTSTDTQYF
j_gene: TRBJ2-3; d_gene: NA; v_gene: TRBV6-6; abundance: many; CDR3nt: TGTGCCAGCAGTAGTGGATCCAGCACAGATACGCAGTATTTT; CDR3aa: CASSSGSSTDTQYF
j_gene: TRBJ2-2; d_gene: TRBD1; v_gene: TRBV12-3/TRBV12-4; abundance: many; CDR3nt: TGTGCCAGCAGACCACGACAGGGTTCGAACACCGGGGAGCTGTTTTTT; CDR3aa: CASRPRQGSNTGELFF
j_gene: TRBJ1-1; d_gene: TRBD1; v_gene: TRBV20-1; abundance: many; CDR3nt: TGCAGTGCTAGCAGACAGGGACTCTGGGATGAAGCTTTCTTT; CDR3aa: CSASRQGLWDEAFF
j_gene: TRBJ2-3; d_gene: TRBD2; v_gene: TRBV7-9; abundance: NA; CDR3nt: TGTGCCAGCAGCTTCGGACTAGCGGGCACAGATACGCAGTATTTT; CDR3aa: CASSFGLAGTDTQYF
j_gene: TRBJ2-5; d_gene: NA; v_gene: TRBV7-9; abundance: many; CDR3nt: TGTGCCAGCAGCTTAGGTGCCGGAGGTGGAGAGACCCAGTACTTC; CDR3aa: CASSLGAGGGETQYF
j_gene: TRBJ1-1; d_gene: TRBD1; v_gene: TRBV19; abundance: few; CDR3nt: TGTGCCAGTACCGCCCCGGGACAGGGGGCGCAAGCTTTCTTT; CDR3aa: CASTAPGQGAQAFF
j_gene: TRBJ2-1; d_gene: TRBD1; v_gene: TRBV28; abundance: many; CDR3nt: TGTGCCAGCAGCACGGACAGGGGGCAAGGTGAGCAGTTCTTC; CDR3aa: CASSTDRGQGEQFF
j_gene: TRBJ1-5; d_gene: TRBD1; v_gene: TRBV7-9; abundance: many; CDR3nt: TGTGCCAGCAGCTCGACAGGGGGCACAACTCAGCCCCAGCATTTT; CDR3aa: CASSSTGGTTQPQHF
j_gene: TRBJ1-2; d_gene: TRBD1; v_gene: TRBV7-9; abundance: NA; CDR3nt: TGTGCCATCAGCTTACTCGGACAGGGAAGTAGCTATGTCTACACCTTC; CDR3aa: CAISLLGQGSSYVYTF
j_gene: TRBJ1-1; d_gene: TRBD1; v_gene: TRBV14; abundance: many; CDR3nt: TGTGCCAGCAGCCGGGGGGACAGGTTCGCAAACACTGAAGCTTTCTTT; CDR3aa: CASSRGDRFANTEAFF
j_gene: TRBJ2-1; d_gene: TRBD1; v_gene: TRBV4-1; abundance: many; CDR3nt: TGCGCCAGCAGTTTCGAAGGACAGGGGGTTTACAATGAGCAGTTCTTC; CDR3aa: CASSFEGQGVYNEQFF
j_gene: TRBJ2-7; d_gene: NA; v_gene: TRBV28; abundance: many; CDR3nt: TGTGCCAGCGAGTATAGGTTTGGGGTCTACGAGCAGTACTTC; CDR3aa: CASEYRFGVYEQYF
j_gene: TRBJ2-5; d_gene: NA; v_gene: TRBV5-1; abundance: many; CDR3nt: TGCGCCAGCAGCGGGGGGGGCCAGGTGGTGATGGAGACCCAGTACTTC; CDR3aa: CASSGGGQVVMETQYF
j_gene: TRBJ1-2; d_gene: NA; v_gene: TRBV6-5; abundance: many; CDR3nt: TGTGCCAGCACTGAGCTTCAGGAGGTTGGCTATGGCTACACCTTC; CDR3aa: CASTELQEVGYGYTF
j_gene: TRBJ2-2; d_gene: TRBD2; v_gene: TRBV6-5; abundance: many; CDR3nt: TGTGCCAGCAGTTCACCGGCTAGCGGGGGGCGATGGAACACCGGGGAGCTGTTTTTT; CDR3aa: CASSSPASGGRWNTGELFF
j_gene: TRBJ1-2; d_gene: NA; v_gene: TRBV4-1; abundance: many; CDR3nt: TGCGCCAGCAGCCTAGCCAATCAGGGACAATCCTATGGCTACACCTTC; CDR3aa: CASSLANQGQSYGYTF
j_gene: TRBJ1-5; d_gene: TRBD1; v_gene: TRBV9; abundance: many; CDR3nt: TGTGCCAGCAGCGCGCCGGGACAGGGTAGTCGGCCCCAGCATTTT; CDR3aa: CASSAPGQGSRPQHF
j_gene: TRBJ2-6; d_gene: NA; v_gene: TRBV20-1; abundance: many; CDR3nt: TGCAGTGCTTTCCGGGCCAACGTCCTGACTTTC; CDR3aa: CSAFRANVLTF
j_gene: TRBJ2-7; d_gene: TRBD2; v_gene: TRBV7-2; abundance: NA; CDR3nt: TGTGCCAGCAGCCGCGGACTAGCGGGAAACTACGAGCAGTACTTC; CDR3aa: CASSRGLAGNYEQYF
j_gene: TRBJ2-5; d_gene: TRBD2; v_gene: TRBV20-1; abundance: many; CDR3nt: TGCAGTGCCACGAGGACTAGCGGGAACGCGCTACAAGAGACCCAGTACTTC; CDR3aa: CSATRTSGNALQETQYF
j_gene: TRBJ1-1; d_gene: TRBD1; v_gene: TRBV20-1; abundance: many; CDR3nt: TGCAGTGCTGACCCCGGGACAGGGAACACTGAAGCTTTCTTT; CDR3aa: CSADPGTGNTEAFF
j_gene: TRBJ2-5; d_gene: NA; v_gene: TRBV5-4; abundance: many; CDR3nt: TGTGCCAGCAGCCAGCCTCAGGTCGGGGGTAGAGAGACCCAGTACTTC; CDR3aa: CASSQPQVGGRETQYF
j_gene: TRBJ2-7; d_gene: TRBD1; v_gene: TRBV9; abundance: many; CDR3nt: TGTGCCAGCAGCGTAGGACAGGGCAGAGGATTCTACGAGCAGTACTTC; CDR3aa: CASSVGQGRGFYEQYF
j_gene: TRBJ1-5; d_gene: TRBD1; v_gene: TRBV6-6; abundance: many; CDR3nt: TGTGCCAGCAGCCTTGGTAACAGGGGGGCAAGCAATCAGCCCCAGCATTTT; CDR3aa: CASSLGNRGASNQPQHF
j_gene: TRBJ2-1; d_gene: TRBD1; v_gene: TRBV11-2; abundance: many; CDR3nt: TGTGCCAGCAGCTTGTTAGGACAGGAGTACAATGAGCAGTTCTTC; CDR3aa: CASSLLGQEYNEQFF
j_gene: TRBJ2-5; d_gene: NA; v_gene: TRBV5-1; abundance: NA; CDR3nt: TGCGCCAGCAGCTCGCGCGGGGAAGAGACCCAGTACTTC; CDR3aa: CASSSRGEETQYF
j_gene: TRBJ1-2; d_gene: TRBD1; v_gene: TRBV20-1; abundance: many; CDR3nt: TGCAGTGCTACCCCGGGACAGGGTGGCGGCTACACCTTC; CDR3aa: CSATPGQGGGYTF
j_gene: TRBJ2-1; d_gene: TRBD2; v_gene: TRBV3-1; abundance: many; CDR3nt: TGTGCCAGCAGCCACAGAGCGGGGGGCCCCTTTGGGCAGTTCTTC; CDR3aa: CASSHRAGGPFGQFF
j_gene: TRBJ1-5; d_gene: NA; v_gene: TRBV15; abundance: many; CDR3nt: TGTGCCACCAGCAGAGACCTGACGCTTAATCAGCCCCAGCATTTT; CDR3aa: CATSRDLTLNQPQHF
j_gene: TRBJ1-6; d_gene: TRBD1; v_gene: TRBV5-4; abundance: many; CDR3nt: TGTGCCAGCAGCTTGGGCAGGACAGGACTACCCCTCCACTTT; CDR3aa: CASSLGRTGLPLHF